The entry that follows covers one T cell receptor (beta chain) sequence. Its antigen remains unknown. This specimen comes from a study of T cells expressing NK-cell markers. Study context: Sorted CD3+CD56+NKG2C+, CD3+CD56+NKG2C- and CD3+CD56-NKG2C+ T-cell subsets were beta-chain profiled.

cDNA encoding TCR beta was synthesized via 5'RACE template switching incorporating UMIs. TCRdb reworked the 5' RACE reads into one entry per CDR3 protein, no DNA. The sample totals about 260,000 distinct CDR3 sequences. Study-level findings and limits: The leading position in the CD3+CD56-NKG2C+ fraction of a few donors also went to these clonotypes. Each of 6 or 7 donors carried dominant NKG2C+ clonotypes accounting for about 1.0-8% of CD8+ T cells.

The CDR3 loop spans 12 amino acids. From germline, CDR1 is DFQATT and CDR2 SNEGSKA (reference sequence). This sequence joins TRBV20-1 and TRBJ2-3; the D call of TRBD2 rests on TCRdb alone, since no DNA is present to check it. The sequence was obtained from a woman between 18 and 70 years old in good health. The sample taken for sequencing was blood T cells: a sorted CD56 or NKG2C T cell subset, CD4+ or CD8+ T cells, or bulk PBMC T cells (not recorded which). The CDR3 loop is CSARRGTEMQYF.